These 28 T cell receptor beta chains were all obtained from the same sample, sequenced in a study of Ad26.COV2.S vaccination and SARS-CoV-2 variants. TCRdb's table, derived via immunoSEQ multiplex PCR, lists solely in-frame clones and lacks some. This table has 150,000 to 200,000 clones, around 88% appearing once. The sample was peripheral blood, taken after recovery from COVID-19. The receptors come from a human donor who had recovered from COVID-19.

CDR3 DNA: TGCGCCAGCAGCCAAGCCCGGGGAAGCAATCAGCCCCAGCATTTT. Its protein product is CASSQARGSNQPQHF. This sequence joins TRBV4-1 and TRBJ1-5; D gene unclear. CDR3 length equals 15 residues. The V end was cut by 1 base, the J end by 1 base, with 8 bases between. From germline, CDR1 is MGHRA and CDR2 YSYEKL.

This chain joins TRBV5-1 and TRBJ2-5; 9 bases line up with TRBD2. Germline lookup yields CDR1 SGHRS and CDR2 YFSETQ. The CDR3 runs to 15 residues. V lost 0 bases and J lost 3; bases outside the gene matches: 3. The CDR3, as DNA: TGCGCCAGCAGCTTGGCGCTAGCGGGGAAAGAGACCCAGTACTTC. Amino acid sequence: CASSLALAGKETQYF.

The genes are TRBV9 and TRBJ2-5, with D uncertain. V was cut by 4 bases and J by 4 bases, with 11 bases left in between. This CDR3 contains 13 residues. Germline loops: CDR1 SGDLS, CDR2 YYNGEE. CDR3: CASSLAPSETQYF. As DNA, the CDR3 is TGTGCCAGCAGCTTAGCCCCCTCAGAGACCCAGTACTTC.

The CDR3: CASSLQLGNYEQYF. CDR3 coding DNA: TGTGCCAGCAGCTTACAGCTAGGAAACTACGAGCAGTACTTC. The chain couples TRBV7-8 to TRBJ2-7; D ambiguous. The CDR3 extends over 14 amino acids. Germline V gives CDR1 SGHVS, CDR2 FQNEAQ. Trimming stripped 2 bases from V and 3 bases from J, with 11 bases between.

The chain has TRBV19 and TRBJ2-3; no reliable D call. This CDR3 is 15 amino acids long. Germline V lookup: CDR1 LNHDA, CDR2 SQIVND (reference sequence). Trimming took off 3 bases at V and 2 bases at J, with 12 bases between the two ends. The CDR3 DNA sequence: TGTGCCAGTAGTATGGGCAGCCCGTACACAGATACGCAGTATTTT. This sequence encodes CASSMGSPYTDTQYF.

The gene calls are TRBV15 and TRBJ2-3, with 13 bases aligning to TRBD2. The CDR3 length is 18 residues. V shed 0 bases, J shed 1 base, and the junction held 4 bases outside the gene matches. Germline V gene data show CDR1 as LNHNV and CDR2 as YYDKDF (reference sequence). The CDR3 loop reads CATSRDNGLAGGTDTQYF. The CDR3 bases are TGTGCCACCAGCAGAGATAACGGACTAGCGGGAGGCACAGATACGCAGTATTTT.

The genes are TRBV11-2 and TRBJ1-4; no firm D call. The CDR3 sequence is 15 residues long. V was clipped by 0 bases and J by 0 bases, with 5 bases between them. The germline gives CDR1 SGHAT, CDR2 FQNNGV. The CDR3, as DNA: TGTGCCAGCAGCTTAGAAGGGACAACTAATGAAAAACTGTTTTTT. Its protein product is CASSLEGTTNEKLFF.

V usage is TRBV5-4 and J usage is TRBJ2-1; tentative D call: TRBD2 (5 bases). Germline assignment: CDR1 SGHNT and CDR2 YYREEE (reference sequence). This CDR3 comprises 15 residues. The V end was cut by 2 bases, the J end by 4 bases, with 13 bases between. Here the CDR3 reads CASSLAAPQYNEQFF. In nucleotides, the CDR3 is TGTGCCAGCAGCTTAGCGGCCCCCCAGTACAATGAGCAGTTCTTC.

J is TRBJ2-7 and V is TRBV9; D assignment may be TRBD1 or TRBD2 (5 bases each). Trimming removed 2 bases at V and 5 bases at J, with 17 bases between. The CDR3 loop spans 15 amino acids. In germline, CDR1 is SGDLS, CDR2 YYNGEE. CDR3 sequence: CASSVTGRGRDEQYF. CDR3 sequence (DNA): TGTGCCAGCAGCGTTACGGGACGGGGACGGGACGAGCAGTACTTC.

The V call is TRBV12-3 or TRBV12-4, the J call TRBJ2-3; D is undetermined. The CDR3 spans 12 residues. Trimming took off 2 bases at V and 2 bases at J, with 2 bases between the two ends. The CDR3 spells CASSLPTDTQYF. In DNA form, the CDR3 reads TGTGCCAGCAGTTTACCCACAGATACGCAGTATTTT.

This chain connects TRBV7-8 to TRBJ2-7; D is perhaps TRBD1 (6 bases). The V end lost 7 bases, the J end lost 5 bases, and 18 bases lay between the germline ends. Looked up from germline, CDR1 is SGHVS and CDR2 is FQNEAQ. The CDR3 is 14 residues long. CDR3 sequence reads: CASTPREGVNEQYF. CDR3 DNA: TGTGCCAGCACCCCCCGTGAGGGGGTAAACGAGCAGTACTTC.

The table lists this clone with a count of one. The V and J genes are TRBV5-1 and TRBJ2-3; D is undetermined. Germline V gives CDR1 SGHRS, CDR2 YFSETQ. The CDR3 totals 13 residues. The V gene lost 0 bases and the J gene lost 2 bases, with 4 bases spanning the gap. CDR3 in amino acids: CASSLAPTDTQYF. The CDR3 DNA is TGCGCCAGCAGCTTGGCCCCCACAGATACGCAGTATTTT.

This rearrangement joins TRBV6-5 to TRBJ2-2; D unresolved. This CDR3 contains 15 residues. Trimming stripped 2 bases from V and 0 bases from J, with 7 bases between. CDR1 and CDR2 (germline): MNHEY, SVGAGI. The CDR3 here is CASSYLTPNTGELFF. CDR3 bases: TGTGCCAGCAGTTACCTGACACCGAACACCGGGGAGCTGTTTTTT.

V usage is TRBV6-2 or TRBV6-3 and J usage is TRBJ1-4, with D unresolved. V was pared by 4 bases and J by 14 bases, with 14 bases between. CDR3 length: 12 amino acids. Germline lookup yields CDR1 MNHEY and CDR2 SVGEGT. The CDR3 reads CASSSIGSVLFF. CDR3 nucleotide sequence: TGTGCCAGCAGTTCCATAGGTTCTGTGCTGTTTTTT.

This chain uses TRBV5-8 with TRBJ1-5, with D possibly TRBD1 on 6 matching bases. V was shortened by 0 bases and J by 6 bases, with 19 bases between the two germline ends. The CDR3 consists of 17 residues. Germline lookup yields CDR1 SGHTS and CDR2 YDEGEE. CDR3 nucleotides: TGTGCCAGCAGCTTGGCAATTGGGGGGCTGGTCGGTCAGCCCCAGCATTTT. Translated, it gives CASSLAIGGLVGQPQHF.

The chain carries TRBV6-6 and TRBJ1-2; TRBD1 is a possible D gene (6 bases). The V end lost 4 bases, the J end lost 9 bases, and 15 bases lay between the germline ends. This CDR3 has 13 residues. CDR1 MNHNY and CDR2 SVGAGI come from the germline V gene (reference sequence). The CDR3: CASSSGTIFSYTF. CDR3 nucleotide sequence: TGTGCCAGCAGTTCCGGGACAATCTTCAGCTACACCTTC.

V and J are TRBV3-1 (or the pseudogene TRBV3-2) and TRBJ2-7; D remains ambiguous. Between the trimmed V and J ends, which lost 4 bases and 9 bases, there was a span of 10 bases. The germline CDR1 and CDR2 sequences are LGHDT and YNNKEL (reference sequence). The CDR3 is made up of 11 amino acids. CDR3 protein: CASSRGHGQYF. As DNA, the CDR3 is TGTGCCAGCAGCCGGGGTCACGGGCAGTACTTC.

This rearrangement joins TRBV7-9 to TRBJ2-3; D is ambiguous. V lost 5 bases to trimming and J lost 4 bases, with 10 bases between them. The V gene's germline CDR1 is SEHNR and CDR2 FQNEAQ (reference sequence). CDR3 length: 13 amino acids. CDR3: CASSVNLPDTQYF. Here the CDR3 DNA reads TGTGCCAGCAGCGTTAACCTGCCAGATACGCAGTATTTT.

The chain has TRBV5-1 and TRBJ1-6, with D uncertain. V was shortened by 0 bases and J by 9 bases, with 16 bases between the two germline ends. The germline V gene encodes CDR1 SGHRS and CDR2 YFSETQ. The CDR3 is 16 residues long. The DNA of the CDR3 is TGCGCCAGCAGCTTGGCCCCGCGGCAGTATGGTTCACCCCTCCACTTT. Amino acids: CASSLAPRQYGSPLHF.

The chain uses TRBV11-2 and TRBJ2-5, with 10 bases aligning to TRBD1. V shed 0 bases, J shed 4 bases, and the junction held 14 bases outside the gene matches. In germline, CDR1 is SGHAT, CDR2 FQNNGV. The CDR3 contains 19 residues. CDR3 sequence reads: CASSLEGWVAGQGRETQYF. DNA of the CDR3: TGTGCCAGCAGCTTAGAGGGGTGGGTCGCGGGACAGGGGAGAGAGACCCAGTACTTC.

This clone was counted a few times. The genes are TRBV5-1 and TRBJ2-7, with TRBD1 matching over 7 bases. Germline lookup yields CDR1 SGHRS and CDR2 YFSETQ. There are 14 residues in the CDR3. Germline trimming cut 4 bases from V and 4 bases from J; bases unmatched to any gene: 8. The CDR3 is CASSAVGTAYEQYF. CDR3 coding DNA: TGCGCCAGCAGCGCGGTGGGGACAGCGTACGAGCAGTACTTC.

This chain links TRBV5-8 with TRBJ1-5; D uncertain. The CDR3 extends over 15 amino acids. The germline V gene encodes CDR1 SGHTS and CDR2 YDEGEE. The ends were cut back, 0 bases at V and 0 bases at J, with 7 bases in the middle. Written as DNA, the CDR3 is TGTGCCAGCAGCTTGGAGTTGAATAGCAATCAGCCCCAGCATTTT. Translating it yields CASSLELNSNQPQHF.

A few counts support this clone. CDR3 in DNA: TGTGCCAGCAGCCAAGGGGCGGGAGGGCCCAATGAGCAGTTCTTC. It codes for CASSQGAGGPNEQFF. This chain links TRBV3-1 (or the pseudogene TRBV3-2) with TRBJ2-1, with 9 nucleotides matching TRBD2. Unmatched junction bases numbered 4, after V lost 1 base and J lost 6 bases. Germline values: CDR1 LGHDT, CDR2 YNNKEL (reference sequence). CDR3 length: 15 residues.

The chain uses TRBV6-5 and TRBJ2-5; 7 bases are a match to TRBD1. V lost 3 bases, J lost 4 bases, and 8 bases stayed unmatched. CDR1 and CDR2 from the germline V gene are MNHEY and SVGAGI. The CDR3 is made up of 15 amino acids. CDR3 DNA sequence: TGTGCCAGCAGTTATGTCACAGGGGTGGGAGAGACCCAGTACTTC. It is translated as CASSYVTGVGETQYF.

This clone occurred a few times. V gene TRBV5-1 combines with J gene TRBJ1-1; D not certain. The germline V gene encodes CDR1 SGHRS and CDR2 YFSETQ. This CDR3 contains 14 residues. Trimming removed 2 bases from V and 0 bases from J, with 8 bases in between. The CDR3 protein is CASSFGRLNTEAFF. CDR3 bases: TGCGCCAGCAGCTTCGGACGGTTGAACACTGAAGCTTTCTTT.

The CDR3 DNA reads as TGTGCCAGCAGCTCCCAGACAGGGGGCGTTGAAGCTTTCTTT. Its translation is CASSSQTGGVEAFF. V and J are TRBV7-2 and TRBJ1-1; 10 nucleotides agree with TRBD1. V lost 4 bases and J lost 7; bases outside the gene matches: 6. Germline V gene sequence: CDR1 SGHTA, CDR2 FQGNSA. The CDR3 is 14 residues long.

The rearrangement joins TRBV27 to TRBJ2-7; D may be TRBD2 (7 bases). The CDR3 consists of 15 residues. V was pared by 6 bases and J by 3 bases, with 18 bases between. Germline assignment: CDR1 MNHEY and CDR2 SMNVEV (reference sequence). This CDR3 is CASSEVGGASYEQYF. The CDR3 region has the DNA TGTGCCAGCAGCGAAGTAGGGGGGGCAAGCTACGAGCAGTACTTC.

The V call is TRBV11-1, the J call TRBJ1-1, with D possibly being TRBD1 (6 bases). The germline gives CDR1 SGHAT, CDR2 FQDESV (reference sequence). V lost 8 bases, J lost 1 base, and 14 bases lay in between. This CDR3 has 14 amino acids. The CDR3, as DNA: TGTGCCAGCGGGCTGACAGGAGAGAACACTGAAGCTTTCTTT. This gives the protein CASGLTGENTEAFF.